This TCR beta chain was captured by sequencing in a study of T cells in tumors and immune-related adverse events (dated by TCRdb to the early 2020s). The treatment or condition label on this specimen signifies: nivolumab (PD-1 blockade) given before sampling. The DNeasy Blood and Tissue Kit was used to extract DNA from formalin-fixed paraffin-embedded specimens. The CDR3, from cysteine to phenylalanine, totals 12 residues. Left in the record is the CDR3 DNA by itself, 36 bases read in frame from the first base. CDR1 and CDR2 are read off the germline V gene as SGHVS and FNYEAQ. Between the V and J ends, shortened by 5 bases and 4 bases respectively, the junction contains 7 bases. Regarding this clone: The clone's antigen remains unknown. There are no base qualities to consult, and no much larger clone falls within one base.

The TCR beta locus was amplified and sequenced with the immunoSEQ assay, yielding bulk TCR Vbeta CDR3 data. The paper's processing steps were these. CDR3s were excluded if they were non-productive, were shorter than 7 amino acids, or did not start with C or end with F/W. Analysis was restricted to specimens with at least 1000 reads, and clonotypes were defined at the amino acid level. To compute clonality, Pielou's evenness was subtracted from 1. Library sizes were equalized by abundance-weighted random subsampling with replacement, which was repeated 100 times so that 95% confidence intervals could be reported. Repertoire overlap was quantified with the Morisita overlap index, and the top 40 clones per specimen were checked for overlap with the irAE. Entries here come from immuneACCESS through TCRdb and include only in-frame sequences with V and J called. Some clones fail to appear in such tables; in the studies checked, an unresolved V gene covers under half of the shortfall, and the cause of the remainder is unknown. That table is the source of V, J and clone size, and D and trimming were worked out from the DNA. Here the sample has several thousand clones; 94% occur a single time. The ten largest account for 2% to 2.5% of the sample.

This sequence uses TRBV7-6 and TRBJ2-3; no D gene call is confident. The receptor was derived from a female donor with metastatic renal cell carcinoma. Sequencing used lymph node tissue, obtained from a patient treated with anti-PD-1 therapy. The sequenced DNA is TGTGCCAGCAGCGGAGATTCAGATACGCAGTATTTT. The resulting protein is CASSGDSDTQYF.